The rows below give T cell receptor beta chains drawn from one sample of a study of T cells in Graves' hyperthyroidism and ophthalmopathy. One entry per CDR3 protein results from TCRdb running MiXCR on the multiplex PCR reads. The repertoire holds around 600,000 distinct CDR3 sequences, with 13% to 15% as singletons. Source material: blood. The source of these receptors is a woman under 30 with Graves' ophthalmopathy. Each CDR3 is given with its conserved first and last residue. Each record gives: clone size, V gene, D gene, J gene, CDR3 protein, CDR3 DNA. A D gene is named only where the DNA matches it firmly. The size entry is marked missing in some rows and otherwise reads once, few, many or a size class.

abundance: many
v_gene: TRBV5-1
d_gene: .
j_gene: TRBJ2-2
CDR3aa: CASSPYRAHTGELFF
CDR3nt: TGCGCCAGCAGCCCGTATCGTGCCCACACCGGGGAGCTGTTTTTT

abundance: many
v_gene: TRBV29-1
d_gene: TRBD1
j_gene: TRBJ2-1
CDR3aa: CSATTGRIEQFF
CDR3nt: TGCAGCGCAACGACAGGGCGGATCGAGCAGTTCTTC

abundance: .
v_gene: TRBV12-3/TRBV12-4
d_gene: TRBD2
j_gene: TRBJ2-1
CDR3aa: CASSPGTSGLGGEQFF
CDR3nt: TGTGCCAGCAGTCCCGGGACTAGCGGGTTAGGAGGGGAGCAGTTCTTC

abundance: .
v_gene: TRBV5-1
d_gene: .
j_gene: TRBJ2-5
CDR3aa: CASSFPGNMQETQYF
CDR3nt: TGCGCCAGCAGCTTTCCAGGGAATATGCAAGAGACCCAGTACTTC

abundance: few
v_gene: TRBV6-1
d_gene: TRBD2
j_gene: TRBJ2-2
CDR3aa: CASSSYPGGASNTGELFF
CDR3nt: TGTGCCAGCAGTTCCTATCCGGGAGGGGCGTCGAACACCGGGGAGCTGTTTTTT

abundance: many
v_gene: TRBV2
d_gene: TRBD2
j_gene: TRBJ2-2
CDR3aa: CASSERLADSGELFF
CDR3nt: TGTGCCAGCAGTGAACGCCTAGCGGACTCCGGGGAGCTGTTTTTT

abundance: few
v_gene: TRBV19
d_gene: .
j_gene: TRBJ2-7
CDR3aa: CASSISEGSSYEQYF
CDR3nt: TGTGCCAGTAGTATATCGGAGGGGTCGTCCTACGAGCAGTACTTC

abundance: few
v_gene: TRBV20-1
d_gene: .
j_gene: TRBJ1-1
CDR3aa: CSARERANPEAFF
CDR3nt: TGCAGTGCTAGAGAGCGAGCTAACCCTGAAGCTTTCTTT

abundance: many
v_gene: TRBV28
d_gene: .
j_gene: TRBJ2-7
CDR3aa: CASSLYPHSYEQYF
CDR3nt: TGTGCCAGCAGTTTATATCCGCACTCCTACGAGCAGTACTTC

abundance: few
v_gene: TRBV9
d_gene: .
j_gene: TRBJ1-2
CDR3aa: CASSEGTEPGTNYGYTF
CDR3nt: TGTGCCAGCAGCGAGGGAACGGAGCCAGGGACTAACTATGGCTACACCTTC

abundance: .
v_gene: TRBV7-2
d_gene: TRBD2
j_gene: TRBJ2-5
CDR3aa: CASSLAPLAGGAETQYF
CDR3nt: TGTGCCAGCAGCTTAGCCCCGCTAGCGGGAGGTGCCGAGACCCAGTACTTC

abundance: once
v_gene: TRBV19
d_gene: .
j_gene: TRBJ2-5
CDR3aa: CASSIVRGGETQYF
CDR3nt: TGTGCCAGTAGTATAGTGCGGGGCGGGGAGACCCAGTACTTC

abundance: many
v_gene: TRBV28
d_gene: TRBD2
j_gene: TRBJ2-7
CDR3aa: CASTGGSNHEQYF
CDR3nt: TGTGCCAGCACAGGCGGGAGTAACCACGAGCAGTACTTC

abundance: many
v_gene: TRBV7-9
d_gene: .
j_gene: TRBJ1-1
CDR3aa: CASSRGLPGTEAFF
CDR3nt: TGTGCCAGCAGCCGGGGGCTTCCGGGCACTGAAGCTTTCTTT

abundance: once
v_gene: TRBV20-1
d_gene: TRBD2
j_gene: TRBJ2-1
CDR3aa: CSAKAGGPYDEQFF
CDR3nt: TGCAGTGCTAAAGCGGGAGGGCCTTACGATGAGCAGTTCTTC

abundance: .
v_gene: TRBV7-2
d_gene: .
j_gene: TRBJ2-5
CDR3aa: CASSYRAGQETQYF
CDR3nt: TGTGCCAGCAGCTACCGAGCGGGCCAAGAGACCCAGTACTTC

abundance: .
v_gene: TRBV19
d_gene: .
j_gene: TRBJ2-1
CDR3aa: CASSQSIGEQFF
CDR3nt: TGTGCCAGTAGTCAGAGTATAGGGGAGCAGTTCTTC

abundance: many
v_gene: TRBV7-2
d_gene: .
j_gene: TRBJ2-7
CDR3aa: CASSSLGQSYEQYF
CDR3nt: TGTGCCAGCAGCTCTCTGGGACAAAGCTACGAGCAGTACTTC

abundance: .
v_gene: TRBV6-1
d_gene: TRBD1
j_gene: TRBJ1-1
CDR3aa: CASSDRDRHEAFF
CDR3nt: TGTGCCAGCAGCGACCGGGACAGACATGAAGCTTTCTTT

abundance: .
v_gene: TRBV30
d_gene: .
j_gene: TRBJ1-5
CDR3aa: CAWSVDSHQPQHF
CDR3nt: TGTGCCTGGAGTGTTGACAGTCATCAGCCCCAGCATTTT

abundance: many
v_gene: TRBV2
d_gene: .
j_gene: TRBJ2-1
CDR3aa: CASRERVVGSYNEQFF
CDR3nt: TGTGCCAGCAGGGAAAGGGTGGTAGGATCCTACAATGAGCAGTTCTTC

abundance: .
v_gene: TRBV3-1
d_gene: .
j_gene: TRBJ1-1
CDR3aa: CASSQDFRTAIGAFF
CDR3nt: TGTGCCAGCAGCCAAGACTTTCGGACGGCGATCGGGGCTTTCTTT

abundance: .
v_gene: TRBV6-1
d_gene: TRBD1
j_gene: TRBJ2-3
CDR3aa: CASSDSGTANTDTQYF
CDR3nt: TGTGCCAGCAGTGACTCGGGGACAGCAAACACAGATACGCAGTATTTT

abundance: many
v_gene: TRBV7-9
d_gene: TRBD2
j_gene: TRBJ2-3
CDR3aa: CASSAPGREGTDTQYF
CDR3nt: TGTGCCAGCAGCGCCCCAGGGCGGGAGGGAACAGATACGCAGTATTTT

abundance: many
v_gene: TRBV2
d_gene: .
j_gene: TRBJ1-1
CDR3aa: CASTLFGGDTEAFF
CDR3nt: TGTGCCAGCACTCTTTTCGGAGGGGACACTGAAGCTTTCTTT

abundance: many
v_gene: TRBV27
d_gene: .
j_gene: TRBJ2-1
CDR3aa: CASSLTGMAYNEQFF
CDR3nt: TGTGCCAGCAGTTTAACGGGTATGGCCTACAATGAGCAGTTCTTC

abundance: .
v_gene: TRBV9
d_gene: .
j_gene: TRBJ2-3
CDR3aa: CASSVGEPPDTQYF
CDR3nt: TGTGCCAGCAGCGTAGGGGAGCCCCCAGATACGCAGTATTTT

abundance: many
v_gene: TRBV7-9
d_gene: .
j_gene: TRBJ1-4
CDR3aa: CASSSAGEKLFF
CDR3nt: TGTGCCAGCAGCTCGGCGGGCGAAAAACTGTTTTTT

abundance: few
v_gene: TRBV7-8
d_gene: .
j_gene: TRBJ1-6
CDR3aa: CASSSLSPMTVNSPLHF
CDR3nt: TGTGCCAGCAGCTCCCTCTCCCCTATGACAGTTAATTCACCCCTCCACTTT

abundance: .
v_gene: TRBV19
d_gene: .
j_gene: TRBJ2-5
CDR3aa: CASRPEGQSQETQYF
CDR3nt: TGTGCCAGTAGGCCCGAAGGACAGTCTCAAGAGACCCAGTACTTC

abundance: .
v_gene: TRBV7-2
d_gene: TRBD1
j_gene: TRBJ1-1
CDR3aa: CASSAFTGVTEAFF
CDR3nt: TGTGCCAGCAGCGCATTTACAGGGGTTACTGAAGCTTTCTTT

abundance: many
v_gene: TRBV6-2/TRBV6-3
d_gene: .
j_gene: TRBJ2-1
CDR3aa: CASSYLRLVRERWYNEQFF
CDR3nt: TGTGCCAGCAGTTACCTCCGTCTCGTCAGGGAACGGTGGTACAATGAGCAGTTCTTC

abundance: .
v_gene: TRBV6-2/TRBV6-3
d_gene: TRBD1
j_gene: TRBJ1-6
CDR3aa: CASSSLTGLNSPLHF
CDR3nt: TGTGCCAGCAGTTCTTTGACAGGGCTAAATTCACCCCTCCACTTT

abundance: many
v_gene: TRBV6-1
d_gene: .
j_gene: TRBJ1-1
CDR3aa: CASSERPGIFLMNTEAFF
CDR3nt: TGTGCCAGCAGTGAACGGCCGGGGATTTTTTTAATGAACACTGAAGCTTTCTTT

abundance: many
v_gene: TRBV2
d_gene: TRBD1
j_gene: TRBJ2-7
CDR3aa: CASTSTGGNYEQYF
CDR3nt: TGTGCCAGCACATCGACAGGGGGCAACTACGAGCAGTACTTC

abundance: .
v_gene: TRBV7-9
d_gene: TRBD2
j_gene: TRBJ2-7
CDR3aa: CASSYTSGGYEQYF
CDR3nt: TGTGCCAGCAGCTATACTAGCGGGGGCTACGAGCAGTACTTC

abundance: .
v_gene: TRBV6-1
d_gene: .
j_gene: TRBJ2-7
CDR3aa: CAISESKGINEQYF
CDR3nt: TGTGCCATCAGTGAGTCGAAGGGGATCAACGAGCAGTACTTC

abundance: many
v_gene: TRBV9
d_gene: .
j_gene: TRBJ1-2
CDR3aa: CASSDRVGYTF
CDR3nt: TGTGCCAGCAGCGACAGGGTTGGCTACACCTTC

abundance: .
v_gene: TRBV30
d_gene: .
j_gene: TRBJ2-3
CDR3aa: CAWRTGGYTDTQYF
CDR3nt: TGTGCCTGGAGAACGGGGGGCTACACAGATACGCAGTATTTT

abundance: many
v_gene: TRBV29-1
d_gene: TRBD1
j_gene: TRBJ1-2
CDR3aa: CSAATGQGRGYGYTF
CDR3nt: TGCAGCGCGGCTACGGGACAGGGGAGGGGCTATGGCTACACCTTC

abundance: .
v_gene: TRBV9
d_gene: .
j_gene: TRBJ2-2
CDR3aa: CASSPRDRSNTGELFF
CDR3nt: TGTGCCAGCAGCCCGCGGGACAGATCGAACACCGGGGAGCTGTTTTTT